Below, 2 T cell receptor beta chains from the same sample are listed, as sequenced in a study of T cell changes during pregnancy in multiple sclerosis. Repertoires were generated with immunoSEQ multiplex PCR, while TCRdb's copy carries only in-frame clones and drops some. The sample has some 40,000 clones, around 94% seen once. The material sequenced was peripheral blood. Receptors were obtained from a female donor with multiple sclerosis, enrolled in a pregnancy study.

The gene calls are TRBV10-2 and TRBJ2-5, with 9 bases that match TRBD2. Germline assignment: CDR1 WSHSY and CDR2 SAAADI. The CDR3 is made up of 13 amino acids. Trimming cost V 6 bases and J 2 bases; bases outside gene matches: 1. The CDR3 is CASRTSGQETQYF. CDR3 nucleotide sequence: TGCGCCAGCAGGACTAGCGGACAAGAGACCCAGTACTTC.

The V gene is TRBV30, the J gene TRBJ2-7, with 7 bases aligning to TRBD1. Per the germline V gene, CDR1 is GTSNPN and CDR2 is SVGIG (reference sequence). The V gene end was trimmed by 3 bases and the J gene end by 2 bases; junction bases not matched to a gene: 7. This CDR3 has 14 residues. The CDR3 nucleotides are TGTGCCTGGAGGAGAAAACAGGGGACCTACGAGCAGTACTTC. Residues: CAWRRKQGTYEQYF.